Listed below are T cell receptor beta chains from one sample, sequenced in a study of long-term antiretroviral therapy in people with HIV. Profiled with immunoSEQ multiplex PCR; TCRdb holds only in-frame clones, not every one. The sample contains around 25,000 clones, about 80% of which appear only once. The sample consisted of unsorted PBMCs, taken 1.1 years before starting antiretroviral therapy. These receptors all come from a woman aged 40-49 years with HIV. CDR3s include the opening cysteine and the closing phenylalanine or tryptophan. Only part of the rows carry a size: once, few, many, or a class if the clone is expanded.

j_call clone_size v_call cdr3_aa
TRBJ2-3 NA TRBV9 CASSVEERTTDTQYF
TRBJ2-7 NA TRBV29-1 CSVEGRGSYEQYF
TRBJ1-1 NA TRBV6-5 CASSYSIRVNTEAFF
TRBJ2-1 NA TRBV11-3 CASSSPRDRVQFF
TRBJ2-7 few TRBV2 CASSEVATPGNYEQYF
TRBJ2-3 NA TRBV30 CAWSVKVSGTDTQYF
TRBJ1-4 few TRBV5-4 CASSLRTGGGEKLFF
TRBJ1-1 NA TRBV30 CAWSSGGPEAFF
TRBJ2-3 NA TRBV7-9 CASSVLGLATDTQYF
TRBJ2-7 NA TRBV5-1 CASSDSGFATYEQYF
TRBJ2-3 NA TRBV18 CASSPASGNGDTQYF
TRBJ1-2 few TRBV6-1 CASSGSMSGYTF
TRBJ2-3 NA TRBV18 CASSPLAGGPSDTQYF
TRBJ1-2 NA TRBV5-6 CASSLSGGEGGYGYTF
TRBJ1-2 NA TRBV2 CASTDRGLVGGYTF
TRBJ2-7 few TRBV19 CASSIGGRFYEQYF
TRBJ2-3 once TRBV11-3 CASSPGQGLVDTQYF
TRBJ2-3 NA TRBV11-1 CASSLRLAGSTDTQYF
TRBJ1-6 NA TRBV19 CASSNEQGFNSPLHF
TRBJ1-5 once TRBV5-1 CASSRDDQGGQPQHF
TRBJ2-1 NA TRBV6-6 CASSYSSWRTYNEQFF
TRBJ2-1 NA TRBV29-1 CSAAGTSGSSYEQFF
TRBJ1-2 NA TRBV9 CASSPQGQSYGYTF
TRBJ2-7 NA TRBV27 CASSAGITTSGFSYEQYF
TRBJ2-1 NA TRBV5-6 CASSSPTSGYNEQFF
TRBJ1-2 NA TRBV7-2 CASSLTGPGYTF
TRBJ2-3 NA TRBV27 CASSSARTDTQYF
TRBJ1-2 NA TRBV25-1 CASQGAFNYGYTF
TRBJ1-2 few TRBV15 CATSSPGGGDYGYTF
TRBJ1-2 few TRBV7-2 CASSLEPWEYGYTF
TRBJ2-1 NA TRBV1 CTSSPSYAGSSHPFTYNEQFF
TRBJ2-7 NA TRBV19 CASRPGRGAHEQYF
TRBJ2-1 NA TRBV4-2 CASSYKLAASSYNEQFF
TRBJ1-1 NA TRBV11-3 CASSLSGSRTEAFF
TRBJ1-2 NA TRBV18 CASSGAGFGYTF
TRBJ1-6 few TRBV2 CASSGVWDSPLHF
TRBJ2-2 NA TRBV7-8 CASSLDPSGSTGGELFF
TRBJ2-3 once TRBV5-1 CASSLVPPEGDTQYF
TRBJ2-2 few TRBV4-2 CASSQEQMIGELFF
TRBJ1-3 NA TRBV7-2 CASSLEPGSSGNTIYF
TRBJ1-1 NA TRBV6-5 CASSSTGLGTEAFF
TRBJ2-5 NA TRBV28 CASGWETQYF
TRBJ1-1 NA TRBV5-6 CASSLPGSNTEAFF
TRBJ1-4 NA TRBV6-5 CASSSLGGEKLFF